The 13 T cell receptor beta chains given below trace back to one sample, sequenced in a study of CD8+ T cells in alopecia areata. In each case, RNA was isolated and then reverse transcribed into cDNA as the sequencing template. Here immunoSEQ multiplex PCR was the method, and the copy in TCRdb shows in-frame clones only, minus some. The sample lists about 150,000 clones, about three fifths occurring once. Described treatment: oral pan-JAK inhibitor, 5-10 mg twice daily. The sequencing used CD4+ T cells sorted from blood, collected at week 4, from a patient treated with tofacitinib. All receptors come from a human donor with alopecia areata.

This clone was counted between two and nine times. The rearrangement links TRBV5-1 to TRBJ2-7; the match to TRBD1 covers 9 bases. Trimming at V came to 3 bases and at J to 5 bases, leaving 3 bases not matched to a gene. Per germline, CDR1 SGHRS and CDR2 YFSETQ. The CDR3 is 13 residues long. The CDR3 DNA follows: TGCGCCAGCAGCTCCTGGACAGGGGACGAGCAGTACTTC. Translating it yields CASSSWTGDEQYF.

This clone was found a few times. V usage is TRBV27 and J usage is TRBJ2-3, with D perhaps TRBD1 (5 bases). CDR3 length: 15 residues. Trimming took 3 bases from V and 0 from J, leaving 10 bases between them. Germline-derived CDR1 and CDR2 are MNHEY and SMNVEV (reference sequence). CDR3: CASSFFRASTDTQYF. CDR3 sequence (DNA): TGTGCCAGCAGTTTTTTCAGGGCAAGCACAGATACGCAGTATTTT.

V usage is TRBV5-5 and J usage is TRBJ1-5, with D tentatively TRBD1 (6 bases). Between the trimmed V and J ends, which lost 1 base and 1 base, there was a span of 12 bases. The CDR3 runs 16 residues. Germline CDR1 is SGHKS and CDR2 is YYEKEE (reference sequence). CDR3 coding DNA: TGTGCCAGCAGCTTGCTACAGGGACCAAGCAATCAGCCCCAGCATTTT. Protein sequence: CASSLLQGPSNQPQHF.

A few counts support this clone. This chain connects TRBV29-1 to TRBJ2-4; TRBD2 matches at 7 bases. Losses at the gene ends were 2 bases for V and 8 bases for J; bases not matched to a gene: 9. Looked up from germline, CDR1 is SQVTM and CDR2 is ANQGSEA. This CDR3 is 14 amino acids long. The chain's CDR3 is CSVERGPGGDIQYF. The CDR3 nucleotides read TGCAGCGTTGAACGCGGACCTGGGGGGGACATTCAGTACTTC.

The table lists this clone with a few counts. This chain links TRBV20-1 with TRBJ2-3, with D unclear. Trimming left V 2 bases short and J 2 bases short, with 2 bases between. In germline, CDR1 is DFQATT, CDR2 SNEGSKA (reference sequence). The CDR3 runs 11 residues. The CDR3 DNA follows: TGCAGTGCTAGAATCACAGATACGCAGTATTTT. Its protein is CSARITDTQYF.

The gene calls are TRBV2 and TRBJ2-1, with 8 bases lining up with TRBD2. CDR1 is SNHLY and CDR2 is FYNNEI in the germline V gene. With 7 bases clipped from V and 9 bases from J, the junction kept 11 bases outside the gene matches. CDR3 size: 14 residues. The CDR3: CASKIAGGGGEQFF. CDR3 in DNA: TGTGCCAGCAAGATTGCGGGGGGCGGTGGTGAGCAGTTCTTC.

The chain joins TRBV29-1 to TRBJ1-1, with a weak D call TRBD1 (5 bases). The CDR3 extends over 15 amino acids. The germline V gene encodes CDR1 SQVTM and CDR2 ANQGSEA. V lost 0 bases and J 1 base, leaving 12 bases between the germline ends. The DNA for the CDR3 is TGCAGCGTTGAAGATCCCGGGGCACGGAACACTGAAGCTTTCTTT. This codes for CSVEDPGARNTEAFF.

J is TRBJ2-6 and V is TRBV4-1, with a possible D match to TRBD1 (5 bases). The CDR3 runs to 15 residues. Trimming took off 4 bases at V and 2 bases at J, with 9 bases between the two ends. The germline gives CDR1 MGHRA, CDR2 YSYEKL. CDR3 sequence reads: CASSLQGTGANVLTF. The CDR3 region has the DNA TGCGCCAGCAGCCTCCAGGGAACTGGGGCCAACGTCCTGACTTTC.

This clone came up a few times. J is TRBJ1-2 and V is TRBV11-2; D is uncertain. The length of the CDR3 is 13 residues. Trimming left V 5 bases short and J 8 bases short, with 15 bases between. The germline gives CDR1 SGHAT, CDR2 FQNNGV. In DNA, the CDR3 is TGTGCCAGCAGCCCTATTCGGGGTAGCGGCTACACCTTC. Its protein product is CASSPIRGSGYTF. Full variable domain (missing parts from reference TRBV11-2 and TRBJ1-2): EAGVAQSPRYKIIEKRQSVAFWCNPISGHATLYWYQQILGQGPKLLIQFQNNGVVDDSQLPKDRFSAERLKGVDSTLKIQPAKLEDSAVYLCASSPIRGSGYTFGSGTRLTVV.

The gene calls are TRBV6-5 and TRBJ2-7; 13 bases fit TRBD2. The length of the CDR3 is 15 residues. Germline V gene data show CDR1 as MNHEY and CDR2 as SVGAGI. V lost 4 bases and J lost 3; bases outside the gene matches: 3. The CDR3, as DNA: TGTGCCAGCAGTTTTGGACTAGCGGGGGTCTACGAGCAGTACTTC. It codes for CASSFGLAGVYEQYF.

The chain joins TRBV5-6 to TRBJ1-5, with D perhaps TRBD1 (5 bases). V shed 4 bases and J shed 0 bases, with 11 bases lying between them. The CDR3 is 15 amino acids. The V gene's germline CDR1 is SGHDT and CDR2 YYEEEE. CDR3 residues: CASSTSRVSNQPQHF. For the CDR3, the DNA is TGTGCCAGCAGCACAAGCAGGGTTAGCAATCAGCCCCAGCATTTT.

J is TRBJ2-1 and V is TRBV5-6, with no clear D. Germline V lookup: CDR1 SGHDT, CDR2 YYEEEE. V lost 0 bases and J 6 bases, leaving 13 bases between the germline ends. The CDR3 sequence is 15 residues long. CDR3 in amino acids: CASSLGVFKGNEQFF. CDR3 nucleotides: TGTGCCAGCAGCTTGGGGGTCTTTAAAGGCAATGAGCAGTTCTTC. The whole variable domain, remainder taken from reference TRBV5-6 and TRBJ2-1, is DAGVTQSPTHLIKTRGQQVTLRCSPKSGHDTVSWYQQALGQGPQFIFQYYEEEERQRGNFPDRFSGHQFPNYSSELNVNALLLGDSALYLCASSLGVFKGNEQFFGPGTRLTVL.

The chain couples TRBV5-6 to TRBJ1-2, with TRBD1 matching over 7 bases. There are 12 residues in the CDR3. The germline gives CDR1 SGHDT, CDR2 YYEEEE. Germline trimming cut 3 bases from V and 6 bases from J; bases unmatched to any gene: 2. CDR3 bases: TGTGCCAGCAGCTGGACAGGAAATGGCTACACCTTC. It yields the protein CASSWTGNGYTF.